These T cell receptor beta chains were read from a single sample in a study of identifying expanded T cells in peripheral blood. Some clones are missing from TCRdb's copy, which holds only in-frame ones; the method was immunoSEQ multiplex PCR. The top ten clones hold 7% to 9% of a sample with some 100,000 clones, 88% of them seen once. The sequencing sample was made of blood. These receptors all come from a person between 18 and 75 years old in good health. CDR3s include the opening cysteine and the closing phenylalanine or tryptophan. A D gene is named only where the DNA matches it firmly.

J gene | V gene | D gene | CDR3 protein
TRBJ2-5 | TRBV9 | TRBD2 | CASSAETIAGRGTQYF
TRBJ1-5 | TRBV28 | TRBD1 | CASSRRGQGRQPQHF
TRBJ2-5 | TRBV19 | - | CASTGGGGTETQYF
TRBJ1-5 | TRBV5-5 | - | CASSLAYSLNQPQHF
TRBJ1-2 | TRBV6-5 | - | CASSYRDGYTF
TRBJ2-5 | TRBV7-3 | - | CASSLWQGETQYF
TRBJ1-4 | TRBV4-1 | - | CASSTRVQGRGRTNEKLFF
TRBJ1-3 | TRBV15 | - | CATRLWQGVNTIYF
TRBJ2-5 | TRBV4-2 | - | CASSQGGSGETQYF
TRBJ1-1 | TRBV6-4 | - | CASSFQTGTEAFF
TRBJ2-3 | TRBV6-1 | TRBD2 | CASSETGLAGPTQYF
TRBJ1-4 | TRBV7-2 | - | CASSPGGSTNEKLFF
TRBJ2-7 | TRBV6-1 | - | CASSRLPYEQYF
TRBJ1-6 | TRBV2 | TRBD1 | CASSTSTGDLIIMNNSPLHF
TRBJ2-2 | TRBV7-3 | TRBD1 | CASSTRTGGTGELFF
TRBJ2-3 | TRBV5-6 | - | CASSSYMLFTDTQYF
TRBJ1-2 | TRBV4-3 | TRBD1 | CASSQDRVYYGYTF
TRBJ2-3 | TRBV28 | - | CASSRERSTDTQYF
TRBJ2-1 | TRBV9 | TRBD2 | CASSVELAGARSYNEQFF
TRBJ2-1 | TRBV9 | TRBD1 | CASSRGPEQFF
TRBJ1-2 | TRBV5-4 | - | CASSLDPDRNYGYTF
TRBJ1-5 | TRBV10-3 | TRBD1 | CAISPGGSNQPQHF
TRBJ2-1 | TRBV27 | - | CASSLGYVDEQFF
TRBJ2-3 | TRBV18 | - | CASSLRDPSTDTQYF
TRBJ2-3 | TRBV10-3 | - | CAISESWDPSTDTQYF
TRBJ2-1 | TRBV18 | - | CASSPLRATSSYNEQFF